Sequencing of this TCR beta chain was carried out in a study of neoadjuvant anti-PD-1 for oral cavity cancer. In the study overall: Patients without progression received a fourth nivolumab dose around day 43, then surgical resection on days 50-56.

TCRdb's copy holds only in-frame clones and misses some; the assay was immunoSEQ multiplex PCR. The sample lists 55,000 to 75,000 clones, 70% to 90% occurring once. Indicated time point: after neoadjuvant nivolumab, at surgical resection. Stage II-IVA oral cavity squamous cell carcinoma was new and untreated by systemic or radiation therapy. V was clipped by 0 bases and J by 7 bases; unmatched bases: 8. This CDR3 comprises 15 residues. Germline assignment: CDR1 SGHRS and CDR2 YFSETQ. Study-wide results and caveats: TCR analyses covered only a few patients per response group. After neoadjuvant nivolumab, PBMC T cell clonality was significantly higher in non-responders than responders.

As concerns this clone: Its antigen is unidentified.

The chain couples TRBV5-1 to TRBJ1-1, with TRBD1 identical over 8 bases. The sequences come from PBMCs, collected after nivolumab (anti-PD-1) treatment. The sequence was obtained from a person aged 35-80 years with oral cavity squamous cell carcinoma. DNA for the CDR3: TGCGCCAGCAGCTTGGAAACAGGGGGAATAGGTGAAGCTTTCTTT. This sequence encodes CASSLETGGIGEAFF.